The 14 T cell receptor beta chains below were found in one sample sequenced in a study of blood T cell repertoires in COVID-19. Here immunoSEQ multiplex PCR was the method, and the copy in TCRdb shows in-frame clones only, minus some. The repertoire consists of 250,000 to 300,000 clones, with around 86% occurring once and the leading ten covering around 5%. The sample comprised peripheral blood. These receptors were obtained from a woman aged 55-69 years with COVID-19, enrolled during active disease.

J is TRBJ2-7 and V is TRBV19, with 9 bases identical to TRBD1. The CDR3 contains 15 residues. The V gene's germline CDR1 is LNHDA and CDR2 SQIVND (reference sequence). J was trimmed by 3 bases and V by 2 bases; bases with no gene match: 5. In DNA, the CDR3 is TGTGCCAGTAGTATATTTGGACAGGGGCTCTACGAGCAGTACTTC. Translated, it gives CASSIFGQGLYEQYF.

The V call is TRBV19, the J call TRBJ2-3; 15 bases fit TRBD2. Per the germline V gene, CDR1 is LNHDA and CDR2 is SQIVND (reference sequence). V was pared by 7 bases and J by 1 base, with 12 bases of the junction left unmatched. The CDR3 is made up of 19 amino acids. CDR3 residues: CASTPAGLAGGPGTDTQYF. The CDR3 DNA sequence: TGTGCCAGTACCCCTGCCGGACTAGCGGGAGGGCCGGGCACAGATACGCAGTATTTT.

V usage is TRBV5-1 and J usage is TRBJ1-4; perhaps TRBD1 as D (5 bases). CDR3 size: 15 residues. V gave up 0 bases and J gave up 7 bases, with 13 bases separating them. Germline V gene sequence: CDR1 SGHRS, CDR2 YFSETQ. The CDR3 region is CASSLARGRGEKLFF. CDR3 bases: TGCGCCAGCAGCTTGGCCAGAGGGAGGGGTGAAAAACTGTTTTTT.

As to this clone: The junction shows a germline mismatch at one end, possibly a read error. This sequence joins TRBV6-5 and TRBJ2-5; D may be TRBD1 (6 bases). The CDR3 sequence is 13 residues long. Looked up from germline, CDR1 is MNHEY and CDR2 is SVGAGI. The CDR3 nucleotides are TGTGCGAGCAGACGGGTGCAGGGGGAGACCCAGTACTTC. This encodes CASRRVQGETQYF.

The chain links TRBV29-1 to TRBJ1-6, with D tentatively TRBD1 (6 bases). Looked up from germline, CDR1 is SQVTM and CDR2 is ANQGSEA. V was trimmed by 6 bases and J by 10 bases, leaving 31 bases between them. CDR3 size: 18 residues. CDR3 protein: CSVKHRDTASIRGSPLHF. In DNA form, the CDR3 reads TGCAGCGTGAAACACCGGGACACAGCATCCATTAGGGGATCACCCCTCCACTTT.

With respect to this clone: Additional DNA sequences in this sample encode the identical CDR3. J is TRBJ2-1 and V is TRBV19; 7 nucleotides line up with TRBD2. The CDR3 spans 15 residues. J gave up 7 bases and V 3 bases, and 9 bases lay outside the gene matches. Per the germline V gene, CDR1 is LNHDA and CDR2 is SQIVND (reference sequence). Here the CDR3 reads CASSIGGRAGNEQFF. In DNA, the CDR3 is TGTGCCAGTAGTATTGGAGGGAGGGCCGGGAATGAGCAGTTCTTC.

The genes are TRBV7-9 and TRBJ2-1, with 7 bases aligning to TRBD2. Germline lookup yields CDR1 SEHNR and CDR2 FQNEAQ (reference sequence). V was pared by 1 base and J by 0 bases, with 6 bases of the junction left unmatched. The CDR3 sequence is 17 residues long. For the CDR3, the DNA is TGTGCCAGCAGCTTAGAGTTGGGAGGGCCCTCCTACAATGAGCAGTTCTTC. It yields the protein CASSLELGGPSYNEQFF. The complete variable domain, with remaining parts taken from reference TRBV7-9 and TRBJ2-1, reads DTGVSQNPRHKITKRGQNVTFRCDPISEHNRLYWYRQTLGQGPEFLTYFQNEAQLEKSRLLSDRFSAERPKGSFSTLEIQRTEQGDSAMYLCASSLELGGPSYNEQFFGPGTRLTVL.

This chain connects TRBV19 to TRBJ2-4, with 7 nucleotides matching TRBD1. This CDR3 has 15 amino acids. CDR1 is LNHDA and CDR2 is SQIVND in the germline V gene (reference sequence). V trimming: 6 bases; J trimming: 6 bases; junction bases outside the gene matches: 11. The CDR3 region is CASRETGADTNIQYF. DNA of the CDR3: TGTGCCAGTAGGGAAACAGGGGCCGACACAAACATTCAGTACTTC.

The V and J genes are TRBV5-1 and TRBJ1-4; no definite D call. The germline V gene encodes CDR1 SGHRS and CDR2 YFSETQ. The V end lost 4 bases, the J end lost 3 bases, and 13 bases lay between the germline ends. CDR3 length: 15 residues. In DNA form, the CDR3 reads TGCGCCAGCAGCGGGTATTCTGGGCCTAATGAAAAACTGTTTTTT. Translation gives CASSGYSGPNEKLFF.

V usage is TRBV9 and J usage is TRBJ2-3; 8 bases are shared with TRBD1. The germline V gene encodes CDR1 SGDLS and CDR2 YYNGEE. CDR3 size: 14 residues. The V and J ends lost 3 bases and 6 bases, in that order; junction bases with no gene match: 6. CDR3 nucleotides: TGTGCCAGCAGCGCCCTGACAGGGGCGGATACGCAGTATTTT. Protein: CASSALTGADTQYF.

V gene TRBV19 combines with J gene TRBJ1-5; a weak D match, TRBD1 (5 bases). Between the trimmed V and J ends, which lost 4 bases and 7 bases, there was a span of 11 bases. The CDR3 totals 13 residues. Per the germline V gene, CDR1 is LNHDA and CDR2 is SQIVND (reference sequence). As DNA, the CDR3 is TGTGCCAGTAGTACAGGGCAGGAACAGCCCCAGCATTTT. Its protein is CASSTGQEQPQHF. The full variable domain, completed using reference TRBV19 and TRBJ1-5, is DGGITQSPKYLFRKEGQNVTLSCEQNLNHDAMYWYRQDPGQGLRLIYYSQIVNDFQKGDIAEGYSVSREKKESFPLTVTSAQKNPTAFYLCASSTGQEQPQHFGDGTRLSIL.

A single count supports this clone. Here the CDR3 reads CAGGRGGSSGYTF. Written as DNA, the CDR3 is TGTGCCGGCGGAAGGGGGGGTAGTAGCGGCTACACCTTC. The chain carries TRBV11-2 and TRBJ1-2; possibly TRBD1 for D (6 bases). The CDR3 sequence is 13 residues long. In germline, CDR1 is SGHAT, CDR2 FQNNGV. V was shortened by 11 bases and J by 8 bases, with 21 bases between the two germline ends.

The V and J genes are TRBV3-1 (or the pseudogene TRBV3-2) and TRBJ2-7; TRBD1 is a possible D gene (5 bases). The germline CDR1 and CDR2 sequences are LGHDT and YNNKEL (reference sequence). This CDR3 region has 15 residues. V was trimmed by 0 bases and J by 2 bases, leaving 11 bases between them. The CDR3 DNA follows: TGTGCCAGCAGCCAAGAAGCAGGACATACCTACGAGCAGTACTTC. Protein product: CASSQEAGHTYEQYF.

The gene calls are TRBV11-2 and TRBJ2-2; D is undetermined. V was cut by 1 base and J by 3 bases, with 9 bases left in between. Germline values: CDR1 SGHAT, CDR2 FQNNGV. The CDR3 loop spans 15 amino acids. The chain's CDR3 is CASSLGLDHTGELFF. DNA for the CDR3: TGTGCCAGCAGCTTAGGTCTAGACCACACCGGGGAGCTGTTTTTT.